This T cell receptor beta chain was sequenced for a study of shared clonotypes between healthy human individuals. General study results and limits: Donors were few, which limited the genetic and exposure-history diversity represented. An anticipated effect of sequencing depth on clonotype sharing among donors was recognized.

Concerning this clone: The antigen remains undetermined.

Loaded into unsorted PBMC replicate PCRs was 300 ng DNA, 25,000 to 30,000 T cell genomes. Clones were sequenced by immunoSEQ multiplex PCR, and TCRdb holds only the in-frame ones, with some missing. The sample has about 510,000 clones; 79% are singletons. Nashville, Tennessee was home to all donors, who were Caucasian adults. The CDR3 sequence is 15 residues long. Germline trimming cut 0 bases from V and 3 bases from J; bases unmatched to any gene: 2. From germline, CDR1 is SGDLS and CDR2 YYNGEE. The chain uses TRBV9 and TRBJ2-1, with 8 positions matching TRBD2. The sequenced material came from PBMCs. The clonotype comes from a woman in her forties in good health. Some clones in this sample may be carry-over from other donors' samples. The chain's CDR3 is CASSVAGGRYNEQFF. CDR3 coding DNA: TGTGCCAGCAGCGTAGCGGGAGGGCGCTACAATGAGCAGTTCTTC.